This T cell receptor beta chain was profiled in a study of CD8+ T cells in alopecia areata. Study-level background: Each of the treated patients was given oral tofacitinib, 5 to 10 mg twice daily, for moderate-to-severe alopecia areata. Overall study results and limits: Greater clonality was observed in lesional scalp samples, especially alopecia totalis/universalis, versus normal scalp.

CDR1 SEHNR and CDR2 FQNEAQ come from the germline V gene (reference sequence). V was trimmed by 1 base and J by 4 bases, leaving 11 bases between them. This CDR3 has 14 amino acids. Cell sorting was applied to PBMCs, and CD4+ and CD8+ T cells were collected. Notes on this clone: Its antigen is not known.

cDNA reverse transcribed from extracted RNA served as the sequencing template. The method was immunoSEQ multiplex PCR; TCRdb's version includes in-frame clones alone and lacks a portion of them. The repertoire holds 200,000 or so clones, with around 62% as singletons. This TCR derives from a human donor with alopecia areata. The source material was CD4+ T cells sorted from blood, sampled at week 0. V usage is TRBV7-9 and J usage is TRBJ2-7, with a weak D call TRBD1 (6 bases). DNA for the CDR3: TGTGCCAGCAGCTTAGACGGGACACTTTACGAGCAGTACTTC. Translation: CASSLDGTLYEQYF.